The source of this T cell receptor (beta chain) is a study of Ad26.COV2.S vaccination and SARS-CoV-2 variants. Study at large: Intramuscular Ad26.COV2.S at 5x10^10 or 1x10^11 viral particles. General study findings and limits: Spike-specific TCR breadth in vaccine recipients exceeded that seen in placebo recipients.

Profiling relied on immunoSEQ multiplex PCR, and the TCRdb table lists in-frame clones only, not all of them. Here the sample spans about 350,000 clones, approximately 84% being singletons. The CDR3 extends over 11 amino acids. The germline gives CDR1 LGHDT, CDR2 YNNKEL (reference sequence). V was trimmed by 0 bases and J by 7 bases, leaving 4 bases between them. A note on this clone: Its antigen is as yet unknown.

Treatment specified: some 20 received Ad26.COV2.S at low or high dose, single or two shots; about 5 received placebo; per-sample allocation not given. Specimens were obtained on day 63 following the first vaccine or placebo injection. The specimen comprised peripheral blood, sampled in a trial of Ad26.COV2.S vaccine versus placebo. This chain connects TRBV3-1 (or the pseudogene TRBV3-2) to TRBJ2-7; no clear D gene. The clonotype comes from a person aged 18-60 years who received the Ad26.COV2.S COVID-19 vaccine or a placebo. The CDR3 sequence is CASSQEEEQYF. Here the CDR3 DNA reads TGTGCCAGCAGCCAAGAAGAGGAGCAGTACTTC.